This T cell receptor beta chain was documented in a study of glioma-infiltrating T cells after dendritic cell vaccination. Study-wide background: Monocyte-derived dendritic cells, cultured 6 to 8 days with IL-4 and GM-CSF, were pulsed with autologous tumor lysate.

Amplification used 60 V beta primers and 13 J beta primers. TCRdb's copy holds only in-frame clones and misses some; the assay was immunoSEQ multiplex PCR. The sample has approximately 92,000 clones, around 80% seen once. Time point defined: after dendritic cell vaccination, including at tumor progression/relapse. The CDR3 spans 14 residues. Germline loops: CDR1 LNHDA, CDR2 SQIVND (reference sequence). The V and J ends lost 6 bases and 7 bases, in that order; junction bases with no gene match: 7. The rearrangement uses TRBV19 and TRBJ1-4; 8 positions agree with TRBD1. The source is a human donor with glioblastoma. Sequenced material: blood, taken after dendritic cell vaccination. The CDR3 DNA is TGTGCCAGTAGCCGGACAGGGAGTCCTGAAAAACTGTTTTTT. This encodes CASSRTGSPEKLFF. Variable domain in full (rest from reference TRBV19 and TRBJ1-4): DGGITQSPKYLFRKEGQNVTLSCEQNLNHDAMYWYRQDPGQGLRLIYYSQIVNDFQKGDIAEGYSVSREKKESFPLTVTSAQKNPTAFYLCASSRTGSPEKLFFGSGTQLSVL.